This T cell receptor beta chain was sequenced for a study of T cell responses to AZD1222 COVID-19 vaccine. Study findings and constraints: Across spike, vaccine-associated CD4 TCRs were found, dominant at 160-218 and 743-854. At baseline, just six AZD1222 recipients tested seropositive. There were mostly white British donors and more females than males, and clonal diversity was possibly underestimated.

Concerning this clone itself: Antigen: not known.

The CDR3 loop spans 15 amino acids. Sequencing used immunoSEQ multiplex PCR; TCRdb keeps in-frame clones, though not all of them. There are some 150,000 clones in the sample; about 87% occur only once, and 8% to 10% lies in the top ten. The sequencing here drew on peripheral blood, taken 28 days after the second AZD1222 dose. V usage is TRBV21-1 and J usage is TRBJ2-7; the table gives TRBD1 as D, unverified against the DNA. TRBV21-1 is given as a pseudogene. This TCR was sampled from an adult who received the AZD1222 COVID-19 vaccine. The CDR3 loop reads CASSKGVDRGREQYF. In DNA, the CDR3 is TGTGCCAGCAGCAAAGGAGTAGACAGGGGACGGGAGCAGTACTTC.